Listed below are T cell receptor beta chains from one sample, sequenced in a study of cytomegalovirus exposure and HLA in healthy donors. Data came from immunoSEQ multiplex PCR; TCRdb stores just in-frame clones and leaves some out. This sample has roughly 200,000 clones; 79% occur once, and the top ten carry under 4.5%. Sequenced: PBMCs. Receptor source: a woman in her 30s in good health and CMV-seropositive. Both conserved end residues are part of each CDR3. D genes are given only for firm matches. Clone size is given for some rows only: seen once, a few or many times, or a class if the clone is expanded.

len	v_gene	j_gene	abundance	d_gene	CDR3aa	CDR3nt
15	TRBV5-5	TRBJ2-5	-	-	CASSLEIRARETQYF	TGTGCCAGCAGCTTGGAAATCAGGGCACGAGAGACCCAGTACTTC
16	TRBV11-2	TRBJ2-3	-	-	CASSLGGRGFTDTQYF	TGTGCCAGCAGCTTAGGGGGTAGGGGATTCACAGATACGCAGTATTTT
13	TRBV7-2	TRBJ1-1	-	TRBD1	CASSSAGGTEAFF	TGTGCCAGCAGCTCCGCAGGGGGGACTGAAGCTTTCTTT
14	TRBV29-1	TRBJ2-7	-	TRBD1	CSVEPGQGTYEQYF	TGCAGCGTCGAACCGGGACAGGGGACCTACGAGCAGTACTTC
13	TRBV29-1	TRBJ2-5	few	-	CSVEKPGEETQYF	TGCAGCGTTGAGAAACCAGGGGAGGAGACCCAGTACTTC
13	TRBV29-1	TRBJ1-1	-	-	CSDLRIGVTEAFF	TGCAGCGACCTGAGGATAGGGGTCACTGAAGCTTTCTTT
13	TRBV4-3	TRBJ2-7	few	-	CASSQGGPYEQYF	TGCGCCAGCAGCCAAGGAGGGCCCTACGAGCAGTACTTC
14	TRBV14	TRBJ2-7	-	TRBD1	CASSQTGVTYEQYF	TGTGCCAGCAGCCAAACAGGGGTTACCTACGAGCAGTACTTC
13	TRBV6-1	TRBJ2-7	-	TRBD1	CASRGTGGYEQYF	TGTGCCAGCAGGGGGACAGGGGGTTACGAGCAGTACTTC
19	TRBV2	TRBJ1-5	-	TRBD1	CASSEATGTGVFSNQPQHF	TGTGCCAGCAGTGAAGCCACCGGGACAGGGGTTTTTAGCAATCAGCCCCAGCATTTT
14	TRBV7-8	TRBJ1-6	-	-	CASSLAIGNSPLHF	TGTGCCAGCAGCTTAGCCATCGGGAATTCACCCCTCCACTTT
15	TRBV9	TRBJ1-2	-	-	CASSTRQMGGGGYTF	TGTGCCAGCAGCACCCGTCAGATGGGAGGCGGAGGCTACACCTTC
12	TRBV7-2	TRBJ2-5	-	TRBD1	CASSLGRQGQYF	TGTGCCAGCAGCTTAGGCCGACAGGGCCAGTACTTC
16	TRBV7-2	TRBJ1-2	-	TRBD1	CASSLAPGGDSYGYTF	TGTGCCAGCAGCTTAGCGCCTGGTGGGGACAGCTATGGCTACACCTTC
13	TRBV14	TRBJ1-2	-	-	CASSHNRESGYTF	TGTGCCAGCAGCCATAACAGGGAAAGTGGCTACACCTTC
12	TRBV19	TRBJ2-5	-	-	CASRGPPGTQYF	TGTGCCAGTAGGGGGCCGCCGGGGACCCAGTACTTC
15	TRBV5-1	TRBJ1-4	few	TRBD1	CASSPGQGASEKLFF	TGCGCCAGCAGCCCCGGACAGGGGGCGTCTGAAAAACTGTTTTTT
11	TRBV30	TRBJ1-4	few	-	CAWSSGEKLFF	TGTGCCTGGAGCTCCGGGGAAAAACTGTTTTTT
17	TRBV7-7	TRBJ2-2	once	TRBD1	CASRRTGGLPNTGELFF	TGTGCCAGCAGAAGGACAGGGGGGCTCCCGAACACCGGGGAGCTGTTTTTT
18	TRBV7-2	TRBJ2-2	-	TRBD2	CASSLGGSGGRAIGELFF	TGTGCCAGCAGCCTAGGAGGTTCGGGTGGGAGGGCCATCGGGGAGCTGTTTTTT
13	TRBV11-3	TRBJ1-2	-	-	CASSLSDGVGYTF	TGTGCCAGCAGCTTATCTGACGGGGTGGGCTACACCTTC
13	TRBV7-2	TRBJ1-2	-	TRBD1	CASSVDRNYGYTF	TGTGCCAGCAGCGTGGACAGGAACTATGGCTACACCTTC
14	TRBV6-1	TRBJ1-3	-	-	CASLGGGAGNTIYF	TGTGCCAGCCTGGGCGGGGGAGCTGGAAACACCATATATTTT
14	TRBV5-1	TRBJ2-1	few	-	CASSAPYRDNEQFF	TGCGCCAGCAGCGCCCCGTATCGGGACAATGAGCAGTTCTTC
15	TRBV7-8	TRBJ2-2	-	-	CASSISGSNTGELFF	TGTGCCAGCAGCATCTCAGGCAGTAACACCGGGGAGCTGTTTTTT
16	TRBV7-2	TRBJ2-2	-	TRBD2	CASSLAGLANTGELFF	TGTGCCAGCAGCTTGGCGGGACTAGCGAACACCGGGGAGCTGTTTTTT
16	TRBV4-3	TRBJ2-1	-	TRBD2	CASSQGGLAGNNEQFF	TGCGCCAGCAGCCAGGGGGGACTAGCGGGCAACAATGAGCAGTTCTTC
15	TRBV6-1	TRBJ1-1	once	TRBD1	CASSLGTGMNTEAFF	TGTGCCAGCAGTCTAGGGACAGGGATGAACACTGAAGCTTTCTTT
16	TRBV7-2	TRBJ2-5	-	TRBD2	CASGLRRGGVGETQYF	TGTGCCAGCGGACTACGGCGGGGGGGCGTCGGAGAGACCCAGTACTTC